Listed below are T cell receptor beta chains from one sample, sequenced in a study of beta chain features in type 1 diabetes. TCRdb keeps only in-frame clones here, not all; method: immunoSEQ multiplex PCR. The table shows more than 250,000 clones, with over 12% occurring only once. Material: naive CD4+ T cells from blood. These receptors all stem from a man between 18 and 29 years old with type 1 diabetes. CDR3s include the opening cysteine and the closing phenylalanine or tryptophan. D genes are given only for firm matches. The size entry is marked missing in some rows and otherwise reads once, few, many or a size class.

CDR3: CASSLQSGQPQHF
DNA: TGTGCCAGCAGCCTACAGTCAGGTCAGCCCCAGCATTTT
size: -
V: TRBV2
D: -
J: TRBJ1-5

CDR3: CASSQLLTPGREKLFF
DNA: TGTGCCAGCAGCCAGCTTCTAACTCCGGGTCGTGAAAAACTGTTTTTT
size: -
V: TRBV7-9
D: -
J: TRBJ1-4

CDR3: CASSRPTGPETQYF
DNA: TGTGCCAGCAGCCGCCCGACAGGGCCAGAGACCCAGTACTTC
size: -
V: TRBV5-4
D: TRBD1
J: TRBJ2-5

CDR3: CASSRGQGAPDTQYF
DNA: TGCGCCAGCAGTAGGGGACAGGGGGCCCCAGATACGCAGTATTTT
size: -
V: TRBV10-2
D: TRBD1
J: TRBJ2-3

CDR3: CASSLTGGLSYGYTF
DNA: TGTGCCAGCAGCCTCACAGGGGGATTAAGCTATGGCTACACCTTC
size: -
V: TRBV7-9
D: TRBD1
J: TRBJ1-2

CDR3: CASSFHGGELFF
DNA: TGTGCCAGCAGTTTCCACGGCGGGGAGCTGTTTTTT
size: few
V: TRBV6-6
D: -
J: TRBJ2-2

CDR3: CASSQVWGDREYEQYF
DNA: TGCGCCAGCAGCCAAGTCTGGGGTGACAGGGAATACGAGCAGTACTTC
size: -
V: TRBV4-3
D: TRBD1
J: TRBJ2-7

CDR3: CASSVSTAQETQYF
DNA: TGTGCCAGCAGTGTGTCGACAGCCCAAGAGACCCAGTACTTC
size: -
V: TRBV2
D: -
J: TRBJ2-5

CDR3: CASSQGLAGLQETQYF
DNA: TGTGCCAGCAGCCAGGGACTAGCGGGGCTGCAAGAGACCCAGTACTTC
size: -
V: TRBV13
D: TRBD2
J: TRBJ2-5

CDR3: CASSLYGQNNYGYTF
DNA: TGTGCCAGCAGCTTATATGGCCAGAATAACTATGGCTACACCTTC
size: -
V: TRBV11-2
D: -
J: TRBJ1-2

CDR3: CATQTFHRDHEQYF
DNA: TGTGCCACCCAGACTTTCCACAGGGACCACGAGCAGTACTTC
size: few
V: TRBV2
D: -
J: TRBJ2-7

CDR3: CAWSFGQVRENTEAFF
DNA: TGTGCCTGGAGTTTCGGACAGGTACGTGAGAACACTGAAGCTTTCTTT
size: -
V: TRBV30
D: TRBD1
J: TRBJ1-1

CDR3: CASSLTQRVIGEQYF
DNA: TGCGCCAGCAGTCTGACCCAGCGGGTAATTGGCGAGCAGTACTTC
size: -
V: TRBV5-1
D: -
J: TRBJ2-7

CDR3: CASRKEGGTNEKLFF
DNA: TGTGCCAGCAGGAAAGAGGGGGGGACGAATGAAAAACTGTTTTTT
size: -
V: TRBV9
D: -
J: TRBJ1-4

CDR3: CAWGTELQGTIYYEQYF
DNA: TGTGCCTGGGGTACAGAATTACAGGGGACCATCTACTACGAGCAGTACTTC
size: few
V: TRBV30
D: TRBD1
J: TRBJ2-7

CDR3: CASCVGCLDLTDTQYF
DNA: TGTGCCAGCTGTGTTGGGTGTCTAGACCTCACAGATACGCAGTATTTT
size: -
V: TRBV21-1
D: -
J: TRBJ2-3

CDR3: CASSPSSPAGVGNEQFF
DNA: TGTGCCAGCTCACCATCCTCCCCAGCGGGAGTTGGCAATGAGCAGTTCTTC
size: -
V: TRBV18
D: TRBD2
J: TRBJ2-1

CDR3: CASSRLTRLDSPLHF
DNA: TGTGCCAGCAGCCGACTGACCCGTCTCGACTCACCCCTCCACTTT
size: once
V: TRBV9
D: -
J: TRBJ1-6

CDR3: CASTTDREFYEQYF
DNA: TGTGCCAGCACTACGGACAGGGAGTTTTACGAGCAGTACTTC
size: few
V: TRBV28
D: TRBD1
J: TRBJ2-7

CDR3: CASSDRLGFETQYF
DNA: TGTGCCAGCAGCGACCGACTAGGTTTCGAGACCCAGTACTTC
size: -
V: TRBV7-9
D: -
J: TRBJ2-5

CDR3: CASSYRMDRVPYEQYF
DNA: TGTGCCAGCAGTTACCGCATGGACAGGGTCCCCTACGAGCAGTACTTC
size: once
V: TRBV6-5
D: TRBD1
J: TRBJ2-7

CDR3: CASSRTQETQYF
DNA: TGTGCCAGCAGCCGGACACAAGAGACCCAGTACTTC
size: few
V: TRBV5-6
D: -
J: TRBJ2-5

CDR3: CASSQDPGQGNNEQFF
DNA: TGCGCCAGCAGCCAAGATCCGGGACAGGGGAACAATGAGCAGTTCTTC
size: -
V: TRBV4-3
D: TRBD1
J: TRBJ2-1

CDR3: CASSSGQFRNTIYF
DNA: TGTGCCAGCAGCTCGGGACAGTTTCGAAACACCATATATTTT
size: -
V: TRBV5-6
D: TRBD1
J: TRBJ1-3

CDR3: CASRLDRVNYGYTF
DNA: TGTGCCAGCAGACTGGACAGGGTTAACTATGGCTACACCTTC
size: few
V: TRBV7-2
D: TRBD1
J: TRBJ1-2

CDR3: CASSQDFPGGNYEQYF
DNA: TGCGCCAGCAGCCAAGATTTCCCAGGGGGCAACTACGAGCAGTACTTC
size: -
V: TRBV4-3
D: TRBD1
J: TRBJ2-7

CDR3: CASSQSAGDTQYF
DNA: TGTGCCAGCAGCCAATCGGCGGGAGATACGCAGTATTTT
size: -
V: TRBV4-2
D: -
J: TRBJ2-3

CDR3: CASSIGTGGIYEQYF
DNA: TGTGCCAGCAGTATAGGGACAGGGGGAATCTACGAGCAGTACTTC
size: few
V: TRBV7-9
D: TRBD1
J: TRBJ2-7

CDR3: CASSIGGWRELFF
DNA: TGTGCCAGTAGTATAGGGGGCTGGAGGGAGCTGTTTTTT
size: -
V: TRBV19
D: -
J: TRBJ2-2

CDR3: CASSFRGTDTQYF
DNA: TGTGCCAGCAGCTTCAGGGGTACAGATACGCAGTATTTT
size: -
V: TRBV7-2
D: -
J: TRBJ2-3

CDR3: CASSQVRGETQYF
DNA: TGCGCCAGCAGCCAAGTAAGGGGAGAGACCCAGTACTTC
size: -
V: TRBV4-1
D: -
J: TRBJ2-5

CDR3: CASRPGGSNEKLFF
DNA: TGTGCCAGCAGGCCAGGGGGGTCTAATGAAAAACTGTTTTTT
size: few
V: TRBV6-5
D: TRBD1
J: TRBJ1-4

CDR3: CASSYPTGSQPQHF
DNA: TGTGCCAGCAGTTACCCGACAGGGTCCCAGCCCCAGCATTTT
size: few
V: TRBV6-5
D: TRBD1
J: TRBJ1-5

CDR3: CASSPDRGGQPQHF
DNA: TGTGCCAGCAGTCCAGACAGGGGAGGCCAGCCCCAGCATTTT
size: few
V: TRBV2
D: TRBD1
J: TRBJ1-5

CDR3: CASSVLGSGGPGAYNEQFF
DNA: TGTGCCAGCAGCGTATTAGGTAGCGGGGGCCCCGGGGCCTACAATGAGCAGTTCTTC
size: few
V: TRBV9
D: TRBD2
J: TRBJ2-1

CDR3: CASSGAYETQYF
DNA: TGTGCCAGCAGCGGGGCTTACGAGACCCAGTACTTC
size: -
V: TRBV9
D: -
J: TRBJ2-5

CDR3: CASSQAGGPGYSPLHF
DNA: TGCGCCAGCAGCCAGGCAGGGGGCCCGGGCTACTCACCCCTCCACTTT
size: -
V: TRBV4-3
D: TRBD1
J: TRBJ1-6

CDR3: CASSPIGQGLQPQHF
DNA: TGTGCCAGCTCACCGATCGGACAGGGCCTTCAGCCCCAGCATTTT
size: few
V: TRBV18
D: TRBD1
J: TRBJ1-5

CDR3: CASSQNGTDCYSNQPQHF
DNA: TGCGCCAGCAGTCAGAACGGGACAGACTGTTATAGCAATCAGCCCCAGCATTTT
size: few
V: TRBV23-1
D: TRBD1
J: TRBJ1-5

CDR3: CASSTGLAGTDTQYF
DNA: TGTGCCAGCAGCACGGGACTAGCGGGCACAGATACGCAGTATTTT
size: few
V: TRBV11-2
D: TRBD2
J: TRBJ2-3

CDR3: CASSFLRGDTQYF
DNA: TGTGCCAGCAGCTTCTTGCGGGGAGATACGCAGTATTTT
size: -
V: TRBV7-2
D: -
J: TRBJ2-3

CDR3: CATSRDLNRVAYNEQFF
DNA: TGTGCCACCAGCAGAGATCTAAACAGGGTAGCCTACAATGAGCAGTTCTTC
size: few
V: TRBV15
D: -
J: TRBJ2-1

CDR3: CASSSGTSPREQFF
DNA: TGCGCCAGCAGCTCTGGGACTTCCCCACGGGAGCAGTTCTTC
size: -
V: TRBV5-1
D: -
J: TRBJ2-1

CDR3: CASSSKATGEETQYF
DNA: TGTGCCAGCAGTTCCAAGGCGACAGGGGAGGAGACCCAGTACTTC
size: -
V: TRBV28
D: TRBD1
J: TRBJ2-5

CDR3: CASSVSRDSREQFF
DNA: TGTGCCAGCAGCGTGAGCCGGGACAGCAGGGAGCAGTTCTTC
size: -
V: TRBV5-8
D: TRBD1
J: TRBJ2-1

CDR3: CASSLPPDRSNEKLFF
DNA: TGTGCCAGCAGCCTCCCCCCCGACAGATCTAATGAAAAACTGTTTTTT
size: few
V: TRBV7-2
D: -
J: TRBJ1-4

CDR3: CASSIRDRPSYEQYF
DNA: TGTGCCAGTAGTATCCGGGACAGGCCATCCTACGAGCAGTACTTC
size: few
V: TRBV19
D: TRBD1
J: TRBJ2-7

CDR3: CASRAAGGRNEQFF
DNA: TGCGCCAGCAGAGCAGCGGGAGGGAGGAATGAGCAGTTCTTC
size: -
V: TRBV4-3
D: TRBD2
J: TRBJ2-1

CDR3: CASSHRGASGANVLTF
DNA: TGTGCCAGCAGCCACAGGGGGGCCTCTGGGGCCAACGTCCTGACTTTC
size: few
V: TRBV11-3
D: TRBD1
J: TRBJ2-6

CDR3: CASSRLAGGLNEQFF
DNA: TGCGCCAGCAGCCGGCTAGCGGGGGGTTTAAATGAGCAGTTCTTC
size: -
V: TRBV4-1
D: TRBD2
J: TRBJ2-1

CDR3: CASSLSGTGELFF
DNA: TGTGCCAGCAGCTTATCAGGGACCGGGGAGCTGTTTTTT
size: few
V: TRBV7-9
D: -
J: TRBJ2-2

CDR3: CASRTTSGSSYEQYF
DNA: TGTGCCAGCAGAACGACTAGCGGGTCTTCCTACGAGCAGTACTTC
size: -
V: TRBV28
D: TRBD2
J: TRBJ2-7

CDR3: CAIRGTGGYEQYF
DNA: TGTGCCATCAGGGGGACAGGGGGGTACGAGCAGTACTTC
size: few
V: TRBV10-3
D: TRBD1
J: TRBJ2-7

CDR3: CASSDIALGRGNQPQHF
DNA: TGTGCCAGCAGTGATATCGCGCTGGGCAGGGGAAATCAGCCCCAGCATTTT
size: -
V: TRBV27
D: -
J: TRBJ1-5

CDR3: CASSDRGNEQFF
DNA: TGTGCCAGCAGCGATAGGGGGAATGAGCAGTTCTTC
size: -
V: TRBV7-9
D: -
J: TRBJ2-1